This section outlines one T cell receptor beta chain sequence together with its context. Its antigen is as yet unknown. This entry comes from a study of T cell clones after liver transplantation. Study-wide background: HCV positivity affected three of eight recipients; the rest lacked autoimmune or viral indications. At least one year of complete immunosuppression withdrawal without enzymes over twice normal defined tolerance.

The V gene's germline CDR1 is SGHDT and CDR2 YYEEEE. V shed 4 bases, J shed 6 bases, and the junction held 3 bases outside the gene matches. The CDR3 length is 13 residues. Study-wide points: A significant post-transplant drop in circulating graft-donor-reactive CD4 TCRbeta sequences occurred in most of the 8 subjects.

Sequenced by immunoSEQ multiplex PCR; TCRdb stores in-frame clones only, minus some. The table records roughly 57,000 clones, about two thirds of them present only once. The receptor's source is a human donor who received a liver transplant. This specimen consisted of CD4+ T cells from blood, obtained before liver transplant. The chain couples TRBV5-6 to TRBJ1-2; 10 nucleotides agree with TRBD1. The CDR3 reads CASSRQGADGYTF. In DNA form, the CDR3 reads TGTGCCAGCAGCCGACAGGGGGCGGATGGCTACACCTTC.